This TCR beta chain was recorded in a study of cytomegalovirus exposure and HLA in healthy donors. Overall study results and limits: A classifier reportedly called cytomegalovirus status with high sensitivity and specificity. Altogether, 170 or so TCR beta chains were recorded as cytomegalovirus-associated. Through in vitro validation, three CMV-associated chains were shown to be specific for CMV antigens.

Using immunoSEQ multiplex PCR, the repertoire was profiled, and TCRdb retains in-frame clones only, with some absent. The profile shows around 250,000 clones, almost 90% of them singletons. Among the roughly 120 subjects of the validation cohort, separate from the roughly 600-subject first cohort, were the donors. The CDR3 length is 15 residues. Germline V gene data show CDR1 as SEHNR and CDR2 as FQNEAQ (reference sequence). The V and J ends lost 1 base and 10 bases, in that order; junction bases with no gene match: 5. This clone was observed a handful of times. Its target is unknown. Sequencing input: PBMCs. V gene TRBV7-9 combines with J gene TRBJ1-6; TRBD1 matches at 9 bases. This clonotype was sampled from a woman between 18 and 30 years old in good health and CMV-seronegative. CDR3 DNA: TGTGCCAGCAGCTTAGGGGGACAGGGATCCTCACCCCTCCACTTT. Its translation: CASSLGGQGSSPLHF.